One and the same sample provided the 8 T cell receptor beta chains below, sequenced in a study of T cell responses to AZD1222 COVID-19 vaccine. Clones were read by immunoSEQ multiplex PCR, and TCRdb kept only the in-frame ones, dropping some. The table records 150,000 to 200,000 clones, 85% to 95% of them present only once. The sample consisted of peripheral blood, taken on day 0 of AZD1222 vaccination. These receptors all stem from an adult in good health.

CDR3 region: CASSPDRGLMILGNTIYF. As DNA, the CDR3 is TGTGCCAGCAGCCCGGACAGGGGCTTGATGATTTTAGGGAACACCATATATTTT. The rearrangement uses TRBV3-1 (or the pseudogene TRBV3-2) and TRBJ1-3; 9 bases match TRBD1. The CDR3 runs 18 residues. The germline gives CDR1 LGHDT, CDR2 YNNKEL (reference sequence). J was trimmed by 7 bases and V by 4 bases; bases with no gene match: 17.

J is TRBJ2-1 and V is TRBV4-2; no firm D call. The V end was cut by 0 bases, the J end by 8 bases, with 5 bases between. Germline V gene sequence: CDR1 LGHNA, CDR2 YNFKEQ. This CDR3 has 12 residues. CDR3 in amino acids: CASSQDRDEQFF. For the CDR3, the DNA is TGTGCCAGCAGCCAAGATAGGGATGAGCAGTTCTTC.

The J gene is TRBJ1-5, the V gene TRBV19, with TRBD1 identical over 7 bases. J was trimmed by 2 bases and V by 3 bases; bases with no gene match: 4. Germline CDR1 and CDR2: LNHDA and SQIVND (reference sequence). This CDR3 comprises 15 residues. This CDR3 reads CASSIDRAGNQPQHF. In DNA, the CDR3 is TGTGCCAGTAGTATTGACAGGGCTGGCAATCAGCCCCAGCATTTT.

This clone was detected only once. The rearrangement links TRBV5-1 to TRBJ2-1, with TRBD2 as a possible D gene (5 bases). With 7 bases removed from V and 9 bases from J, the gap between germline ends came to 23 bases. Germline values: CDR1 SGHRS, CDR2 YFSETQ. CDR3 length: 15 amino acids. This CDR3 is CASGTIAGDTREQFF. In nucleotides, the CDR3 is TGCGCCAGCGGCACTATCGCCGGGGATACACGTGAGCAGTTCTTC.

The V gene is TRBV6-2 or TRBV6-3, the J gene TRBJ1-1, with D perhaps matching TRBD1 (6 bases). Deletions cut 1 base from V and 4 bases from J, with 10 bases between. Germline CDR1 is MNHEY and CDR2 is SVGEGT. This CDR3 has 14 amino acids. The CDR3 DNA follows: TGTGCCAGCAGTTACTTGTCAGGGGTCACTGAAGCTTTCTTT. Translation gives CASSYLSGVTEAFF.

V gene TRBV11-3 combines with J gene TRBJ2-7; a weak D match, TRBD2 (6 bases). V gave up 5 bases and J gave up 3 bases, with 17 bases separating them. Germline V gives CDR1 SGHNT, CDR2 YENEEA. The CDR3 loop spans 15 amino acids. DNA of the CDR3: TGTGCCAGCAGCACCGTCGGGGGTGGAATCTACGAGCAGTACTTC. It specifies CASSTVGGGIYEQYF.

The rearrangement links TRBV6-1 to TRBJ1-5, with 7 bases lining up with TRBD1. Germline trimming cut 4 bases from V and 4 bases from J; bases unmatched to any gene: 16. In germline, CDR1 is MNHNS, CDR2 SASEGT. The CDR3 sequence is 18 residues long. The CDR3 spells CASSGGPLGTATNQPQHF. The CDR3 DNA reads as TGTGCCAGCAGTGGAGGACCTCTCGGGACAGCCACTAATCAGCCCCAGCATTTT.

The table lists this clone with a count of one. The chain links TRBV5-1 to TRBJ1-5; D possibly corresponds to TRBD1 (5 bases). CDR1 is SGHRS, CDR2 YFSETQ, per germline. The CDR3 sequence is 16 residues long. V was cut by 2 bases and J by 5 bases, with 17 bases left in between. CDR3 coding DNA: TGCGCCAGCAGCTTTACTGACAGTATGGTCGATCAGCCCCAGCATTTT. Protein: CASSFTDSMVDQPQHF.